Below are 24 T cell receptor beta chains sequenced from a single sample in a study of graft-versus-host responses after intestinal transplantation. Sequencing used immunoSEQ multiplex PCR; TCRdb keeps in-frame clones, though not all of them. The table records about 130,000 clones, around 90% of them present only once. No antigen has been assigned to these receptors. Material: unstimulated CD4+ T cells sorted from spleen or lymph node cells, obtained before intestinal transplant. The source is a human donor who received an intestinal transplant.

The gene calls are TRBV29-1 and TRBJ2-1, with 14 bases aligning to TRBD2. The V gene's germline CDR1 is SQVTM and CDR2 ANQGSEA. V trimming: 8 bases; J trimming: 9 bases; junction bases outside the gene matches: 6. The CDR3 contains 13 residues. The CDR3 DNA reads TGCAGCTGGGGACTAGCGGGAGCTGGTGAGCAGTTCTTC. It translates to CSWGLAGAGEQFF.

The chain combines TRBV18 with TRBJ1-1; D is uncertain. V lost 7 bases, J lost 7 bases, and 13 bases lay in between. Germline assignment: CDR1 KGHSH and CDR2 LQKENI. The CDR3 covers 12 residues. CDR3 bases: TGTGCCAGCTTCGAGTCCATTGGTGAAGCTTTCTTT. Translated: CASFESIGEAFF.

The V call is TRBV28, the J call TRBJ1-1; 8 nucleotides align to TRBD1. After removal of 4 bases from V and 6 bases from J, the junction contained 10 bases not matched to a gene. CDR1 is MDHEN and CDR2 is SYDVKM in the germline V gene. The CDR3 is 15 amino acids. The CDR3 nucleotides read TGTGCCAGCAGTTCAAACAGGGGGTGGGGTGCTGAAGCTTTCTTT. This codes for CASSSNRGWGAEAFF.

This chain connects TRBV19 to TRBJ2-3; 10 positions agree with TRBD2. Germline V gene lookup returns CDR1 LNHDA and CDR2 SQIVND (reference sequence). Unmatched junction bases numbered 7, after V lost 5 bases and J lost 2 bases. CDR3 length: 16 amino acids. The CDR3 loop is CASSPWTSGSTDTQYF. The CDR3 nucleotides read TGTGCCAGTAGTCCCTGGACTAGCGGTTCCACAGATACGCAGTATTTT.

This sequence joins TRBV6-6 and TRBJ2-2, with D unclear. The length of the CDR3 is 13 residues. Trimming removed 6 bases from V and 1 base from J, with 6 bases in between. CDR1 and CDR2 from the germline V gene are MNHNY and SVGAGI (reference sequence). The CDR3 bases are TGTGCCAGCAGCATACAGAACACCGGGGAGCTGTTTTTT. It codes for CASSIQNTGELFF.

The chain is built from TRBV4-2 and TRBJ2-3; 8 bases agree with TRBD2. CDR3 length: 17 amino acids. V gave up 1 base and J gave up 3 bases; unmatched junction bases: 9. CDR1 and CDR2 (germline): LGHNA, YNFKEQ. This chain's CDR3 is CASSQVAGIGWTDTQYF. CDR3 nucleotide sequence: TGTGCCAGCAGCCAAGTAGCGGGAATAGGTTGGACAGATACGCAGTATTTT.

V gene TRBV14 combines with J gene TRBJ1-2; the D is unclear. V lost 1 base and J lost 4, with 13 bases in between. Germline lookup yields CDR1 SGHDN and CDR2 FVKESK. The CDR3 is 15 amino acids. DNA for the CDR3: TGTGCCAGCAGCCAAGTGGGCCACCCAGGCTATGGCTACACCTTC. Translated: CASSQVGHPGYGYTF.

The rearrangement joins TRBV5-1 to TRBJ2-7; 14 bases are shared with TRBD2. The ends lost 4 bases at V and 6 bases at J; junction bases unmatched: 6. Germline V gene sequence: CDR1 SGHRS, CDR2 YFSETQ. The CDR3 is 15 amino acids. Written as DNA, the CDR3 is TGCGCCAGCAGCCCGGGACTAGCGGGAGCATCCGAGCAGTACTTC. It is translated as CASSPGLAGASEQYF.

The gene calls are TRBV6-6 and TRBJ2-5; 7 bases match TRBD1. The CDR3 is 14 amino acids. CDR1 MNHNY and CDR2 SVGAGI come from the germline V gene (reference sequence). The trim removed 5 bases at V and 5 bases at J, leaving 8 bases unmatched. In nucleotides, the CDR3 is TGTGCCAGCAGTCCCGGGACAGCTGGGGAGACCCAGTACTTC. This encodes CASSPGTAGETQYF.

This clone was observed a handful of times. V usage is TRBV11-3 and J usage is TRBJ2-1; TRBD2 aligns across 10 bases. The CDR3 covers 15 residues. Per the germline V gene, CDR1 is SGHNT and CDR2 is YENEEA. V gave up 8 bases and J gave up 7 bases; unmatched junction bases: 11. CDR3: CASASSSGSRNEQFF. The CDR3 bases are TGTGCCAGCGCCTCTTCTAGCGGGAGTCGGAATGAGCAGTTCTTC.

This sequence joins TRBV28 and TRBJ1-2, with TRBD1 as a possible D gene (6 bases). This CDR3 contains 13 residues. V gave up 6 bases and J gave up 2 bases, with 10 bases separating them. Per the germline V gene, CDR1 is MDHEN and CDR2 is SYDVKM. The CDR3 protein is CASSRGQNYGYTF. The CDR3 nucleotides read TGTGCCAGCAGCCGCGGACAGAACTATGGCTACACCTTC.

The chain couples TRBV11-2 to TRBJ2-7, with D perhaps matching TRBD2 (6 bases). This CDR3 contains 15 residues. V was shortened by 1 base and J by 3 bases, with 13 bases between the two germline ends. The V gene's germline CDR1 is SGHAT and CDR2 FQNNGV. The CDR3 loop is CASSLGRTGVYEQYF. In DNA, the CDR3 is TGTGCCAGCAGCTTAGGGAGGACGGGGGTCTACGAGCAGTACTTC.

The chain combines TRBV28 with TRBJ2-5; 7 bases line up with TRBD1. J lost 1 base, V lost 5 bases, and 7 bases had no gene match. The germline CDR1 and CDR2 sequences are MDHEN and SYDVKM. The CDR3 is made up of 15 amino acids. CDR3 amino acids: CASSPPTGLQETQYF. The DNA for the CDR3 is TGTGCCAGCAGTCCCCCGACAGGGCTCCAAGAGACCCAGTACTTC. Using reference TRBV28 and TRBJ2-5 for the parts outside the CDR3, the full variable domain is DVKVTQSSRYLVKRTGEKVFLECVQDMDHENMFWYRQDPGLGLRLIYFSYDVKMKEKGDIPEGYSVSREKKERFSLILESASTNQTSMYLCASSPPTGLQETQYFGPGTRLLVL.

This rearrangement joins TRBV29-1 to TRBJ2-5, with 9 bases that match TRBD2. The CDR3 consists of 13 residues. V shed 5 bases, J shed 5 bases, and the junction held 6 bases outside the gene matches. The V gene's germline CDR1 is SQVTM and CDR2 ANQGSEA. The CDR3 spells CSVIAGVGETQYF. The DNA of the CDR3 is TGCAGCGTTATAGCGGGAGTTGGGGAGACCCAGTACTTC.

This chain links TRBV7-3 with TRBJ1-1; D is unclear. Germline V gives CDR1 SGHTA, CDR2 FQGTGA. Trimming removed 3 bases at V and 4 bases at J, with 9 bases between. This CDR3 region has 13 residues. The CDR3 DNA reads TGTGCCAGCAGCTTTGGAGAGATCACTGAAGCTTTCTTT. This gives the protein CASSFGEITEAFF.

This chain links TRBV28 with TRBJ1-4; weak D call: TRBD1 (5 bases). V lost 4 bases, J lost 1 base, and 10 bases lay in between. The germline V gene encodes CDR1 MDHEN and CDR2 SYDVKM. This CDR3 contains 15 residues. The CDR3 DNA reads as TGTGCCAGCAGTTCCCCGGGGGAAACTAATGAAAAACTGTTTTTT. Translated: CASSSPGETNEKLFF.

The chain couples TRBV5-4 to TRBJ2-1; 8 nucleotides align to TRBD2. The J segment lost 9 bases and the V segment lost 0 bases, leaving 8 bases of the junction unmatched. There are 15 residues in the CDR3. Germline CDR1 and CDR2: SGHNT and YYREEE (reference sequence). The CDR3 loop reads CASSLGLRGGSEQFF. The CDR3, as DNA: TGTGCCAGCAGCTTGGGACTCCGGGGGGGGAGTGAGCAGTTCTTC.

This clone was counted once. The chain combines TRBV19 with TRBJ1-6, with 7 bases matching TRBD1. The CDR3 has 17 amino acids. V trimming: 5 bases; J trimming: 7 bases; junction bases outside the gene matches: 14. CDR1 and CDR2 (germline): LNHDA, SQIVND (reference sequence). The DNA of the CDR3 is TGTGCCAGTAGTCCGAGACTTGCCGGGACAGAAAATTCACCCCTCCACTTT. This translates into CASSPRLAGTENSPLHF.

V gene TRBV19 combines with J gene TRBJ2-7, with 10 nucleotides matching TRBD2. In germline, CDR1 is LNHDA, CDR2 SQIVND (reference sequence). The CDR3 runs to 16 residues. V lost 4 bases and J lost 0; bases outside the gene matches: 6. CDR3 residues: CASSTPTSGYSYEQYF. The CDR3 region has the DNA TGTGCCAGTAGTACTCCGACTAGCGGGTACTCCTACGAGCAGTACTTC.

The chain uses TRBV18 and TRBJ2-3; TRBD2 matches 10 bases. The CDR3 loop spans 13 amino acids. Trimming removed 11 bases from V and 1 base from J; junction bases left unmatched: 3. Germline loops: CDR1 KGHSH, CDR2 LQKENI. CDR3 nucleotide sequence: TGTGCCTCTCTAGCGGGAGGCACAGATACGCAGTATTTT. It is translated as CASLAGGTDTQYF.

The chain recombines TRBV27 with TRBJ2-7; 13 bases fit TRBD2. This CDR3 spans 18 amino acids. CDR1 and CDR2 (germline): MNHEY, SMNVEV (reference sequence). Trimming cost V 5 bases and J 0 bases; bases outside gene matches: 10. CDR3 sequence (DNA): TGTGCCAGCAGTCTCACCGGACTAGCGGGAGCAAACTCCTACGAGCAGTACTTC. Amino acids: CASSLTGLAGANSYEQYF.

This clone occurred once. CDR3 residues: CASSDRAGDTGELFF. In DNA, the CDR3 is TGCGCCAGCAGTGACAGGGCTGGTGACACCGGGGAGCTGTTTTTT. This sequence joins TRBV10-1 and TRBJ2-2, with a possible D match to TRBD1 (5 bases). V gave up 3 bases and J gave up 3 bases, with 11 bases separating them. Germline assignment: CDR1 WNHNN and CDR2 SYGVQD (reference sequence). The CDR3 spans 15 residues.

This chain connects TRBV5-1 to TRBJ2-7; 7 positions agree with TRBD1. Unmatched junction bases numbered 12, after V lost 3 bases and J lost 3 bases. The CDR3 is 16 residues long. Per the germline V gene, CDR1 is SGHRS and CDR2 is YFSETQ. As DNA, the CDR3 is TGCGCCAGCAGCTCGACAGGGTTGCCTACTGGCTACGAGCAGTACTTC. Protein: CASSSTGLPTGYEQYF.

V usage is TRBV29-1 and J usage is TRBJ2-7, with a tentative D call TRBD1 (5 bases). The CDR3 length is 13 residues. V lost 4 bases to trimming and J lost 0 bases, with 10 bases between them. Germline CDR1 SQVTM, CDR2 ANQGSEA. The CDR3 bases are TGCAGCGTTGGGGGCTACAGCTCCTACGAGCAGTACTTC. As protein: CSVGGYSSYEQYF.